This T cell receptor beta chain was recorded in a study of cytomegalovirus exposure and HLA in healthy donors. Across the study: Of 350 to 400 genotyped donors, roughly 81% grouped in the Caucasian-associated ancestry cluster.

PCR was performed using 60 Vbeta and 13 Jbeta primers. Sequencing used immunoSEQ multiplex PCR; TCRdb keeps in-frame clones, though not all of them. The sample carries approximately 140,000 clones, roughly four fifths recorded once. Germline CDR1 reads MDHEN; CDR2 reads SYDVKM. The CDR3 contains 14 residues. V trimming: 8 bases; J trimming: 3 bases; junction bases outside the gene matches: 8. Study-wide results and caveats: Highly shared sequence variants in one cluster were likely a sequencing artifact. Later on, an analysis showed TCR association rates differing by HLA locus, with DRB1 the most and HLA-C the fewest.

Notes on this clone: Its antigen is not known.

The V call is TRBV28, the J call TRBJ2-5; 8 bases map to TRBD2. The sequence came from a man aged 18 to 30 in good health and CMV-seropositive. The sample was PBMCs. This chain's CDR3 is CASHPPGGEETQYF. The DNA of the CDR3 is TGTGCCAGCCACCCCCCGGGGGGGGAAGAGACCCAGTACTTC. Variable domain in full (rest from reference TRBV28 and TRBJ2-5): DVKVTQSSRYLVKRTGEKVFLECVQDMDHENMFWYRQDPGLGLRLIYFSYDVKMKEKGDIPEGYSVSREKKERFSLILESASTNQTSMYLCASHPPGGEETQYFGPGTRLLVL.